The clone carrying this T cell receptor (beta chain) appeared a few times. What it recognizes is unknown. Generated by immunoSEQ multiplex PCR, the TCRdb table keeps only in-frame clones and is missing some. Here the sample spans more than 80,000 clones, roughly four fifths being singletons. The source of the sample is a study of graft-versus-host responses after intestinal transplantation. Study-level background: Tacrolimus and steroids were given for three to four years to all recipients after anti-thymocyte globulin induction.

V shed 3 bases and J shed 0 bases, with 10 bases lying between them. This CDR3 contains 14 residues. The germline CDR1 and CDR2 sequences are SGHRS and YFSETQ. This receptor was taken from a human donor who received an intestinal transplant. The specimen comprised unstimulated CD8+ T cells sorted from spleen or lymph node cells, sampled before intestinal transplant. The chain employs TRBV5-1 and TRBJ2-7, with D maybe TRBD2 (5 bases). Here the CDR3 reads CASSSERDSYEQYF. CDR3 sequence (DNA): TGCGCCAGCAGCTCGGAACGGGACTCCTACGAGCAGTACTTC. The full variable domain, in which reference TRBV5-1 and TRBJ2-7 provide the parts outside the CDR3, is KAGVTQTPRYLIKTRGQQVTLSCSPISGHRSVSWYQQTPGQGLQFLFEYFSETQRNKGNFPGRFSGRQFSNSRSEMNVSTLELGDSALYLCASSSERDSYEQYFGPGTRLTVT.